This T cell receptor beta chain is from a study of a mutant IDH1 vaccine in newly diagnosed glioma. Overall study context: The vaccination schedule gave patients eight doses in weeks 1, 3, 5, 7, 11, 15, 19 and 23. Treated patients showed a male proportion of approximately 62%, a female proportion of about 40%, and a mean age of about 44 years. General study findings and limits: Overall, around 93% of patients had vaccine-induced immune responses.

Stated time point: week 5, during vaccination. A single vaccine dose contained 300 ug of mutant IDH1 20-mer peptide, and topical imiquimod was used with it. Donors had new IDH1-mutant astrocytomas of WHO grade 3 or 4 (ATRX-lost). On this clone itself: The target antigen is unknown.

Assay used: immunoSEQ multiplex PCR; TCRdb lists only in-frame clones, some missing. Among some 48,000 clones, roughly 73% were seen once, and the ten largest hold 1.8%. The V gene's germline CDR1 is GTSNPN and CDR2 SVGIG (reference sequence). Trimming at V came to 3 bases and at J to 8 bases, leaving 9 bases not matched to a gene. CDR3 length: 13 residues. This chain uses TRBV30 with TRBJ1-2, with 7 bases that match TRBD1. The TCR comes from a woman in her thirties or forties with glioma. The source material was PBMCs, sampled from a glioma patient whose treatment included an IDH1 peptide vaccine. The CDR3 sequence: CAWRGEGAGGYTF. The CDR3 DNA follows: TGTGCCTGGAGAGGAGAGGGGGCGGGAGGCTACACCTTC. Filled out from reference TRBV30 and TRBJ1-2, the complete variable domain reads SQTIHQWPATLVQPVGSPLSLECTVEGTSNPNLYWYRQAAGRGLQLLFYSVGIGQISSEVPQNLSASRPQDRQFILSSKKLLLSDSGFYLCAWRGEGAGGYTFGSGTRLTVV.